This T cell receptor beta chain was found in a study of cytomegalovirus exposure and HLA in healthy donors. Among the donors, all were healthy bone marrow donors. As regards this clone: Its cognate antigen is unknown.

PCR used 60 Vbeta primers and 13 Jbeta primers. Sequencing was performed with immunoSEQ multiplex PCR; in TCRdb, only in-frame clones are kept and a portion is missing. The sample's table shows under 200,000 clones. Study conclusions and caveats: Analysis was carried out at a later point, and it linked a missense DCLRE1C variant to TCR beta V- and J-gene trimming. Only CMV serostatus was available as immune exposure information. The authors confirmed in vitro that a few CMV-associated chains were specific for CMV antigens.

The germline gives CDR1 SGDLS, CDR2 YYNGEE. The CDR3 is made up of 15 amino acids. The germline V and J ends were trimmed by 1 base and 5 bases, with 15 bases remaining between them. This chain connects TRBV9 to TRBJ2-5; tentative D call: TRBD1 (5 bases). The sequencing input was PBMCs. The TCR originated in a man aged 30 to 45 in good health and CMV-seronegative. CDR3 in DNA: TGTGCCAGCAGCGTAAGGTCAGGGAACGGCGAGACCCAGTACTTC. Its translation: CASSVRSGNGETQYF.